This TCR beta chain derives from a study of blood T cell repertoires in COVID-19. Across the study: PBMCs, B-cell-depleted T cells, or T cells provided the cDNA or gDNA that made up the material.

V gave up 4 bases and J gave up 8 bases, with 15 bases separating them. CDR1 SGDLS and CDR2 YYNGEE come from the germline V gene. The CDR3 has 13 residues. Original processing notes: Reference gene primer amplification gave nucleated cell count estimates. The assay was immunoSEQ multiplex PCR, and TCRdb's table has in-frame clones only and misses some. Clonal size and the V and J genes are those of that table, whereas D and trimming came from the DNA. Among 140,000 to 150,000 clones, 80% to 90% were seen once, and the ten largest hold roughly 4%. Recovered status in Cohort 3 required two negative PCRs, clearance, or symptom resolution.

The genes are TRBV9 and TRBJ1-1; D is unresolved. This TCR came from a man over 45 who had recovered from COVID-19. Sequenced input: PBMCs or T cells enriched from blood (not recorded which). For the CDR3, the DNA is TGTGCCAGCAGCCCCCAGCAGGTAAGCGAAGCTTTCTTT. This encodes CASSPQQVSEAFF.